The rows below give T cell receptor beta chains drawn from one sample of a study of blood T cell repertoires in COVID-19. Here immunoSEQ multiplex PCR was the method, and the copy in TCRdb shows in-frame clones only, minus some. The sample lists approximately 90,000 clones, 82% occurring once. The sequencing sample was made of peripheral blood. These receptors were taken from a woman older than 75 with acute or convalescent COVID-19. Each CDR3 is given with its conserved first and last residue. The D gene is left open where the match is weak. Part of the rows lack a size; the others show once, few, many or a class for expanded clones.

J gene	clone size	V gene	D gene	CDR3 DNA	CDR3 protein
TRBJ2-3	-	TRBV19	-	TGTGCCAGTAGTTTGGCATACGGCACAGATACGCAGTATTTT	CASSLAYGTDTQYF
TRBJ1-1	-	TRBV5-4	TRBD1	TGTGCCAGCAGCTTCAGGGGGTCTATGAACACTGAAGCTTTCTTT	CASSFRGSMNTEAFF
TRBJ1-5	-	TRBV15	TRBD1	TGTGCCACCCAGGGGGGAAATGATCAGCCCCAGCATTTT	CATQGGNDQPQHF
TRBJ2-1	-	TRBV7-2	TRBD2	TGTGCCAGCAGCTCTCGAGCGGGAGTCAATGAGCAGTTCTTC	CASSSRAGVNEQFF
TRBJ2-2	-	TRBV6-5	-	TGTGCCACCGCCCTAGAGGGATGGGACACCGGGGAGCTGTTTTTT	CATALEGWDTGELFF
TRBJ1-2	-	TRBV5-1	-	TGCGCCAGCAGCTTGGGGGCAGTCTATGGCTACACCTTC	CASSLGAVYGYTF
TRBJ2-2	-	TRBV4-2	-	TGTGCCAGCAGCCAAGATCTGTTGCAGGGGTTGTCCGGGGAGCTGTTTTTT	CASSQDLLQGLSGELFF
TRBJ2-3	-	TRBV28	-	TGTGCCAGTGACAGACCTTTCGCGGATACGCAGTATTTT	CASDRPFADTQYF
TRBJ1-2	-	TRBV2	-	TGTGCCAGCAGCCAGGACAGCTATGGCTACACCTTC	CASSQDSYGYTF
TRBJ2-3	few	TRBV6-5	-	TGTGCCAGCGGCCCCACGACAGATACGCAGTATTTT	CASGPTTDTQYF
TRBJ1-2	once	TRBV5-4	-	TGTGCCAGCAGCTTGGGAGGCAGCCAAGCTAACTATGGCTACACCTTC	CASSLGGSQANYGYTF
TRBJ2-7	-	TRBV6-6	-	TGTGCCAGCAGTTCCTCGAGGGGGGGCTACGAGCAGTACTTC	CASSSSRGGYEQYF
TRBJ2-1	-	TRBV18	TRBD2	TGTGCCAGCTCCCCGTACACAGGTAGCGGGCTTCCGAATGAGCAGTTCTTC	CASSPYTGSGLPNEQFF
TRBJ1-3	-	TRBV5-5	-	TGTGCCAGCAGCTTTGACAGTGGTGGAAACACCATATATTTT	CASSFDSGGNTIYF
TRBJ1-3	-	TRBV5-6	-	TGTGCCAGCAGTCGGGGGAGGGAAGAGACGTCTGGAAACACCATATATTTT	CASSRGREETSGNTIYF
TRBJ2-7	once	TRBV3-1/TRBV3-2	-	TGTGCCAGCAGCCAAGATGGCACAGTATCCTACGAGCAGTACTTC	CASSQDGTVSYEQYF
TRBJ2-5	-	TRBV2	-	TGTGCCAGCAGTGAACGGCAGCGTCAAGAGACCCAGTACTTC	CASSERQRQETQYF